These 22 T cell receptor beta chains share one sample of origin, sequenced in a study of blood T cell repertoires in COVID-19. Some clones are missing from TCRdb's copy, which holds only in-frame ones; the method was immunoSEQ multiplex PCR. The sample includes around 250,000 clones, approximately 84% seen only once; the top ten take under 5%. Sequences were obtained from peripheral blood. These receptors all stem from a man aged 45-60 years with active or convalescent COVID-19.

The V and J genes are TRBV6-5 and TRBJ2-7, with 8 bases aligning to TRBD1. V lost 0 bases, J lost 2 bases, and 6 bases stayed unmatched. Germline V gene lookup returns CDR1 MNHEY and CDR2 SVGAGI. This CDR3 is built from 16 residues. The CDR3 coding sequence is TGTGCCAGCAGTTACTCTAACAGGGGGATCGCCTACGAGCAGTACTTC. This gives the protein CASSYSNRGIAYEQYF.

The gene calls are TRBV6-5 and TRBJ2-7, with TRBD1 matching over 7 bases. From germline, CDR1 is MNHEY and CDR2 SVGAGI. The CDR3 has 13 residues. V was clipped by 10 bases and J by 0 bases; unmatched bases: 6. The DNA of the CDR3 is TGTGCCATTGCCGACAGGGCCTCCTACGAGCAGTACTTC. Protein product: CAIADRASYEQYF.

The chain uses TRBV10-3 and TRBJ1-2; 10 nucleotides match TRBD1. V shed 0 bases and J 4 bases; nucleotides not matched to a gene: 5. This CDR3 has 16 amino acids. Germline V lookup: CDR1 ENHRY, CDR2 SYGVKD. CDR3 region: CAISESRGTGAYGYTF. The CDR3 nucleotides read TGTGCCATCAGTGAGTCCCGTGGGACAGGGGCCTATGGCTACACCTTC.

V gene TRBV27 combines with J gene TRBJ1-1; 7 bases are shared with TRBD1. CDR3 size: 14 residues. Trimming at V came to 3 bases and at J to 6 bases, leaving 7 bases not matched to a gene. The V gene's germline CDR1 is MNHEY and CDR2 SMNVEV (reference sequence). CDR3 in amino acids: CASSFKGARAEAFF. The CDR3 DNA follows: TGTGCCAGCAGTTTTAAGGGGGCAAGGGCTGAAGCTTTCTTT.

The V call is TRBV6-6, the J call TRBJ1-1; 7 bases match TRBD1. This CDR3 has 15 amino acids. Germline CDR1 MNHNY, CDR2 SVGAGI (reference sequence). V shed 6 bases and J 1 base; nucleotides not matched to a gene: 8. The DNA of the CDR3 is TGTGCCAGCAGAAAGACAGGGCGGGAGAACACTGAAGCTTTCTTT. This sequence encodes CASRKTGRENTEAFF.

The chain combines TRBV9 with TRBJ1-3, with a weak D call TRBD1 (5 bases). Trimming took off 4 bases at V and 3 bases at J, with 20 bases between the two ends. Germline CDR1 reads SGDLS; CDR2 reads YYNGEE. The CDR3 loop spans 17 amino acids. Here the CDR3 DNA reads TGTGCCAGCAGCCCGACCTTGGGGGGGGGTAGTGGAAACACCATATATTTT. It encodes CASSPTLGGGSGNTIYF.

This rearrangement joins TRBV3-1 (or the pseudogene TRBV3-2) to TRBJ2-3; D unresolved. This CDR3 comprises 12 residues. Trimming stripped 4 bases from V and 7 bases from J, with 9 bases between. Germline V gives CDR1 LGHDT, CDR2 YNNKEL (reference sequence). CDR3 coding DNA: TGTGCCAGCAGCCCTCGGGTGAATACGCAGTATTTT. It translates to CASSPRVNTQYF.

V usage is TRBV4-1 and J usage is TRBJ1-1, with 7 bases identical to TRBD1. V lost 6 bases, J lost 3 bases, and 10 bases stayed unmatched. The CDR3 is 15 amino acids. Germline V lookup: CDR1 MGHRA, CDR2 YSYEKL. In nucleotides, the CDR3 is TGCGCCAGCAGTCGACAGGGAAGAGGGGACACTGAAGCTTTCTTT. It specifies CASSRQGRGDTEAFF.

This chain links TRBV6-2 or TRBV6-3 with TRBJ2-5; 9 positions match TRBD2. Germline assignment: CDR1 MNHEY and CDR2 SVGEGT. The CDR3 loop spans 14 amino acids. V lost 4 bases and J lost 5; bases outside the gene matches: 5. CDR3 loop: CASSWRGGLETQYF. The CDR3 DNA sequence: TGTGCCAGCAGTTGGCGGGGGGGCCTCGAGACCCAGTACTTC.

This chain connects TRBV27 to TRBJ2-7, with 11 nucleotides matching TRBD1. The CDR3 spans 15 residues. In germline, CDR1 is MNHEY, CDR2 SMNVEV (reference sequence). After removal of 6 bases from V and 7 bases from J, the junction contained 11 bases not matched to a gene. The chain's CDR3 is CASSPRGQGAWEQYF. The CDR3 bases are TGTGCCAGCAGCCCCCGTGGACAGGGGGCGTGGGAGCAGTACTTC.

V gene TRBV28 combines with J gene TRBJ1-6, with D unresolved. The V end lost 5 bases, the J end lost 7 bases, and 18 bases lay between the germline ends. The V gene's germline CDR1 is MDHEN and CDR2 SYDVKM. The CDR3 loop spans 16 amino acids. CDR3 DNA sequence: TGTGCCAGCAGTCCGGCGGGGTCTCGAATGAATTCACCCCTCCACTTT. Protein: CASSPAGSRMNSPLHF.

V gene TRBV20-1 combines with J gene TRBJ2-4; 7 bases map to TRBD1. Germline CDR1 is DFQATT and CDR2 is SNEGSKA (reference sequence). The CDR3 covers 13 residues. Losses at the gene ends were 3 bases for V and 9 bases for J; bases not matched to a gene: 8. The CDR3 sequence: CSASGTASGIQYF. In DNA, the CDR3 is TGCAGTGCTAGTGGGACAGCATCGGGCATTCAGTACTTC.

On this clone itself: This specimen includes other DNA sequences encoding the same CDR3. The CDR3 nucleotides read TGTGCCAGCAGCGTAGCGACAGCGAACACTGAAGCTTTCTTT. It is translated as CASSVATANTEAFF. The chain links TRBV9 to TRBJ1-1, with a weak D call TRBD1 (5 bases). The CDR3 sequence is 14 residues long. Between the trimmed V and J ends, which lost 0 bases and 1 base, there was a span of 7 bases. Looked up from germline, CDR1 is SGDLS and CDR2 is YYNGEE.

The V and J genes are TRBV7-2 and TRBJ2-7; D gene unclear. Trimming pared 2 bases from V and 3 bases from J, leaving 8 bases between. The CDR3 totals 13 residues. Germline CDR1 reads SGHTA; CDR2 reads FQGNSA. Written as DNA, the CDR3 is TGTGCCAGCAGCTTAAGCAAGAACTACGAGCAGTACTTC. It is translated as CASSLSKNYEQYF.

This sequence joins TRBV27 and TRBJ1-1, with D perhaps matching TRBD1 (5 bases). CDR3 size: 15 residues. Germline CDR1 MNHEY, CDR2 SMNVEV (reference sequence). Deletions cut 3 bases from V and 1 base from J, with 12 bases between. In nucleotides, the CDR3 is TGTGCCAGCAGTTTGGGGGGGTGGTGGAACACTGAAGCTTTCTTT. Residues: CASSLGGWWNTEAFF.

The chain joins TRBV7-8 to TRBJ1-2, with D perhaps matching TRBD1 (6 bases). The CDR3 is 12 residues long. The germline gives CDR1 SGHVS, CDR2 FQNEAQ. V was pared by 5 bases and J by 5 bases, with 9 bases between. The CDR3 spells CASSPQGYGYTF. The CDR3 coding sequence is TGTGCCAGCAGCCCCCAGGGGTATGGCTACACCTTC. The full variable domain, its missing parts supplied by reference TRBV7-8 and TRBJ1-2, is GAGVSQSPRYKVAKRGQDVALRCDPISGHVSLFWYQQALGQGPEFLTYFQNEAQLDKSGLPSDRFFAERPEGSVSTLKIQRTQQEDSAVYLCASSPQGYGYTFGSGTRLTVV.

This clone was counted a few times. This chain joins TRBV7-2 and TRBJ2-7; TRBD1 matches 9 bases. Germline V gene lookup returns CDR1 SGHTA and CDR2 FQGNSA. CDR3 length: 15 residues. V dropped 2 bases and J dropped 5; count of bases not matched to a gene: 7. CDR3 sequence: CASSLQTGQGHEQYF. DNA for the CDR3: TGTGCCAGCAGCTTACAAACTGGACAGGGGCACGAGCAGTACTTC.

A few counts support this clone. This rearrangement joins TRBV5-6 to TRBJ1-1, with D tentatively TRBD1 (5 bases). The CDR3 totals 13 residues. The germline V gene has CDR1 SGHDT and CDR2 YYEEEE. Between the trimmed V and J ends, which lost 4 bases and 9 bases, there was a span of 16 bases. The CDR3 spells CASSTPTGFKAFF. For the CDR3, the DNA is TGTGCCAGCAGCACCCCAACAGGATTCAAAGCTTTCTTT.

The gene calls are TRBV7-3 and TRBJ2-2; TRBD2 agrees at 10 bases. CDR1 is SGHTA and CDR2 is FQGTGA in the germline V gene. The V gene end was trimmed by 5 bases and the J gene end by 5 bases; junction bases not matched to a gene: 11. The CDR3 length is 17 residues. Written as DNA, the CDR3 is TGTGCCAGCAGCCCCTCGCCTAGCGGGGGAGTTACCGGGGAGCTGTTTTTT. Amino acids: CASSPSPSGGVTGELFF. Complete variable domain (other parts from reference TRBV7-3 and TRBJ2-2): GAGVSQTPSNKVTEKGKYVELRCDPISGHTALYWYRQSLGQGPEFLIYFQGTGAADDSGLPNDRFFAVRPEGSVSTLKIQRTERGDSAVYLCASSPSPSGGVTGELFFGEGSRLTVL.

V and J are TRBV11-2 and TRBJ1-1, with 10 bases aligning to TRBD1. From germline, CDR1 is SGHAT and CDR2 FQNNGV. This CDR3 comprises 15 residues. The junction had 2 bases not matched to a gene; V was cut back by 3 bases and J by 1 base. CDR3 residues: CASSFRTGGNTEAFF. CDR3 in DNA: TGTGCCAGCAGCTTCCGGACAGGGGGGAACACTGAAGCTTTCTTT.

CDR3 amino acids: CASARSTGGSNQPQHF. Here the CDR3 DNA reads TGTGCCAGTGCCAGATCTACAGGGGGGAGCAATCAGCCCCAGCATTTT. The chain links TRBV19 to TRBJ1-5, with TRBD1 identical over 8 bases. This CDR3 has 16 amino acids. V lost 8 bases, J lost 1 base, and 10 bases stayed unmatched. Per the germline V gene, CDR1 is LNHDA and CDR2 is SQIVND (reference sequence).

This clone was seen only once. V is TRBV30 and J is TRBJ1-1; no definite D call. This CDR3 comprises 14 residues. Trimming pared 0 bases from V and 0 bases from J, leaving 8 bases between. Per germline, CDR1 GTSNPN and CDR2 SVGIG (reference sequence). CDR3 sequence reads: CAWSVSFLNTEAFF. The CDR3 nucleotides are TGTGCCTGGAGTGTGAGTTTCCTGAACACTGAAGCTTTCTTT.